Detailed here is one T cell receptor beta chain. Primers for the PCR totalled 60 Vbeta and 13 Jbeta. Produced via immunoSEQ multiplex PCR; TCRdb's table is partial and in-frame only. Of fewer than 250,000 clones listed, over 60% were seen once; the top ten hold 0.9% to 1.2%. V lost 5 bases to trimming and J lost 3 bases, with 8 bases between them. In germline, CDR1 is SGHAT, CDR2 FQNNGV. This CDR3 is 13 amino acids long. The data derive from a study of cytomegalovirus exposure and HLA in healthy donors. This receptor was identified in a woman aged 35 to 49 in good health and CMV-seronegative. Sequenced: PBMCs. The J gene is TRBJ2-1, the V gene TRBV11-2; D gene ambiguous. CDR3 bases: TGTGCCAGCAGCCCAGGCCGCTACAATGAGCAGTTCTTC. As protein: CASSPGRYNEQFF.